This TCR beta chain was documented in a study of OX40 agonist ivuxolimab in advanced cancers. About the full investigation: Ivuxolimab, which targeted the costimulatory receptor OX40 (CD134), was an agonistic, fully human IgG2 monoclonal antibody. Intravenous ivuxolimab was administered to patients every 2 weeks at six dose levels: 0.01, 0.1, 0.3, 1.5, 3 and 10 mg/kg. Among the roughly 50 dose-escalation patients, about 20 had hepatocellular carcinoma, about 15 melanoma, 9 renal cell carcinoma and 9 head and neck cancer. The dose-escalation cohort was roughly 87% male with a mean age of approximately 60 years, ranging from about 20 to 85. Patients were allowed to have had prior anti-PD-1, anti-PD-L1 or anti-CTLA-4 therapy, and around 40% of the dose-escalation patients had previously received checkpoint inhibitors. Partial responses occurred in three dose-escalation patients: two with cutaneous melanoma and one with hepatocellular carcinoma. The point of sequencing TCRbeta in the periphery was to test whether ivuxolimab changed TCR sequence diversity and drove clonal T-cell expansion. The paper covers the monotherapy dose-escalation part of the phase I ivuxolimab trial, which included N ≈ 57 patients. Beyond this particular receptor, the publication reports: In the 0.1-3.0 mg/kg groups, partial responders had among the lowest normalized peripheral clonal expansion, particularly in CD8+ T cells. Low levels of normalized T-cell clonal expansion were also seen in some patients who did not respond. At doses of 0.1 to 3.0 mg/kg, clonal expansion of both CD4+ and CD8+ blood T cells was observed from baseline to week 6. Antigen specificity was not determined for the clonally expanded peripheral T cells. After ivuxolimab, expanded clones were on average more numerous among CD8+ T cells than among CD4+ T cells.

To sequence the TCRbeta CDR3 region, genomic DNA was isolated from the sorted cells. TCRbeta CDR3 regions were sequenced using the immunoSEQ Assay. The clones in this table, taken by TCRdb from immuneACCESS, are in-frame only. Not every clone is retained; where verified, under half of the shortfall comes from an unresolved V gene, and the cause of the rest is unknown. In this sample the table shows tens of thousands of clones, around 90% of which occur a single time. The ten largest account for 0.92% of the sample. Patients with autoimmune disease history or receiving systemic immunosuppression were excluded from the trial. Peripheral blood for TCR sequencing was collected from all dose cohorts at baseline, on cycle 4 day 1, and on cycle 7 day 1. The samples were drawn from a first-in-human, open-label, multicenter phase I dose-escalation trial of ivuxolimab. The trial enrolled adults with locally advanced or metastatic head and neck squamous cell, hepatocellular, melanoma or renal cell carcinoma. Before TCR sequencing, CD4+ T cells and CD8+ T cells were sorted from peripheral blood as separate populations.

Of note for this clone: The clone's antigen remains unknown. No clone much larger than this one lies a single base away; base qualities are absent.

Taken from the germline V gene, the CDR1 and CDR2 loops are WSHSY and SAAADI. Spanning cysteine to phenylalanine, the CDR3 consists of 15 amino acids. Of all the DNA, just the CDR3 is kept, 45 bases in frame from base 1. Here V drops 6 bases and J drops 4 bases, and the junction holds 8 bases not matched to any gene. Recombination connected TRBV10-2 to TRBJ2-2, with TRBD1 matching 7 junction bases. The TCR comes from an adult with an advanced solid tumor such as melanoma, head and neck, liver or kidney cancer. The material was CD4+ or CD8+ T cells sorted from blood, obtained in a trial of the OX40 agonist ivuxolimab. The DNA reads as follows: TGCGCCAGCAGGACTTACAGGGGTGGCACCGGGGAGCTGTTTTTT. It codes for CASRTYRGGTGELFF.